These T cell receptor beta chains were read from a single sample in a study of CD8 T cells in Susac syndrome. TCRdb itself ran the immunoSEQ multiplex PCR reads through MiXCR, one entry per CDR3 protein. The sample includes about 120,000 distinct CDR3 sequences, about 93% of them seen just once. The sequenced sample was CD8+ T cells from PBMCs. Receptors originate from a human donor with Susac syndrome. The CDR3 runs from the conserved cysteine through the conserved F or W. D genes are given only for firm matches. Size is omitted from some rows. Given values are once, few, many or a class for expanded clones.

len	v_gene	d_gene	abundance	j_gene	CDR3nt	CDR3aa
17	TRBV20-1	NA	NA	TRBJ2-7	TGCAGTGCTAGAGATAACGGCGGTAGCGGAGATAGTTACGAGCAGTACTTC	CSARDNGGSGDSYEQYF
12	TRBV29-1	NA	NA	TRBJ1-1	TGCAGCGGTGCCACGGTGAACACTGAAGCTTTCTTT	CSGATVNTEAFF
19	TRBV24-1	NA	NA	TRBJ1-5	TGTGCCACCAGTGCCGTTATAACGGGTGGACAGCATAGCAATCAGCCCCAGCATTTT	CATSAVITGGQHSNQPQHF
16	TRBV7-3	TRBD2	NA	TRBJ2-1	TGTGCCAGCAGCCAGGGACTACCCTCCATCTACAATGAGCAGTTCTTC	CASSQGLPSIYNEQFF
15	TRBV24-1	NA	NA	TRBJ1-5	TGTGCCACCAGTGATTCCCAGGGTCCCGATCAGCCCCAGCATTTT	CATSDSQGPDQPQHF
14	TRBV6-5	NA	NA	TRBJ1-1	TGTGCCAGCAGTTACGGGGGCCGAGGCACTGAAGCTTTCTTT	CASSYGGRGTEAFF
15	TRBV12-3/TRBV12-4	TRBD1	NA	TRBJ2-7	TGTGCCAACAGTACCATGACAGGGGGCATTGACGAGCAGTACTTC	CANSTMTGGIDEQYF
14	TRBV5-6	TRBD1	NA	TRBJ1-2	TGTGCCAGCAGCCCGGGGACAGGGATATATGGCTACACCTTC	CASSPGTGIYGYTF
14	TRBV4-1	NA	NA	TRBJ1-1	TGCGCCAGCAACCTCCCAAACCGAGGAACTGAAGCTTTCTTT	CASNLPNRGTEAFF
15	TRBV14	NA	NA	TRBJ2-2	TGTGCCAGCAGCCAAATCAGCGGAGCATCCGGGGAGCTGTTTTTT	CASSQISGASGELFF
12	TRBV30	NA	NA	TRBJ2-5	TGTGCCTGGAAATCCAACCAAGAGACCCAGTACTTC	CAWKSNQETQYF
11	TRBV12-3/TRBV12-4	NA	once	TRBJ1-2	TGTGCCATCGATAGAAGGGGTGGCTACACCTTC	CAIDRRGGYTF
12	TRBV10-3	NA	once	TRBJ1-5	TGTGCCATCAGTGGGGGAGGTCAGCCCCAGCATTTT	CAISGGGQPQHF
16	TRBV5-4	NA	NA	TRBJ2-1	TGTGCCAGCAGCGACCTCCAGGGCGGGATGGACAATGAGCAGTTCTTC	CASSDLQGGMDNEQFF
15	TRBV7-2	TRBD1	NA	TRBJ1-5	TGTGCCAGCAGCAGCTTCGGGACAGGGGTTAATTCCCAGCATTTT	CASSSFGTGVNSQHF
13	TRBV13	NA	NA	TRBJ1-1	TGTGCCAGCTGGGAGGGCGGTAACACTGAAGCTTTCTTT	CASWEGGNTEAFF
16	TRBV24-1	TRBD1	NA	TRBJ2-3	TGTGCCACCAGTGAGGAACAGGGGAGCAGCACAGATACGCAGTATTTT	CATSEEQGSSTDTQYF
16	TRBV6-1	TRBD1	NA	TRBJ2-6	TGTGCCAGCTCCGGACAGGCCAGCTCTGGGGCCAACGTCCTGACTTTC	CASSGQASSGANVLTF
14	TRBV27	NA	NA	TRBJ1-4	TGTGCCAGCAGTCCAACAGAAACTAATGAAAAACTGTTTTTT	CASSPTETNEKLFF
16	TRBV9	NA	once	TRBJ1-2	TGTGCCAGCAGCGTATCCCGAAGGGAACTCATACCCGGCTACACCTTC	CASSVSRRELIPGYTF
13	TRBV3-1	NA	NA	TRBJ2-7	TGTGCCAGCAGCCAAACGAGTCGGTACGAGCAGTACTTC	CASSQTSRYEQYF
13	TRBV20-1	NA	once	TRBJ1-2	TGCAGTGCTAGAGGCGACAGTACCTATGGCTACACCTTC	CSARGDSTYGYTF
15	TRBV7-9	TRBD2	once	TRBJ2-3	TGTGCCAGCAGCAAGACTAGCGGGAGGTCAGATACGCAGTATTTT	CASSKTSGRSDTQYF
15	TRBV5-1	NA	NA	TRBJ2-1	TGCGCCAGCAGCCCATGGTCGGGGGCGCATAATGAGCAGTTCTTC	CASSPWSGAHNEQFF
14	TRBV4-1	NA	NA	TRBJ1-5	TGCGCCAGCAGCCGAGGGACGAGGAATCAGCCCCAGCATTTT	CASSRGTRNQPQHF
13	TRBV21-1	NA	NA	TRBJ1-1	TGTGCCAGGACCTTGGACAAGCTGGTACGAGCTTTCTTT	CARTLDKLVRAFF
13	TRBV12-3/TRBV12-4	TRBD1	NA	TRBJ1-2	TGTGCCAGCAGTGGCGGACAGGGGTATGGCTACACCTTC	CASSGGQGYGYTF
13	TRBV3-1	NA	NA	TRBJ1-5	TGTGCCAGCAGCCAAGATCTTGTCCAGCCCCAGCATTTT	CASSQDLVQPQHF
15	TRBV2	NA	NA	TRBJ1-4	TGTGCCAGCAGTGAAGCGGCGGGATTAGGTGAAAAACTGTTTTTT	CASSEAAGLGEKLFF
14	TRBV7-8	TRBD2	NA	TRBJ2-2	TGTGCCAGCAGCGCCCCTGGGGGGGGCGGGGAGCTGTTTTTT	CASSAPGGGGELFF
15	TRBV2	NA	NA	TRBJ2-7	TGTGCCAGCAGTGATGAGGGCCCCGGGGCCTACGAGCAGTACTTC	CASSDEGPGAYEQYF
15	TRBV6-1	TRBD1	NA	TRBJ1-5	TGTGCCAGCAGTGAAGGGACAGGTCGAAATCAGCCCCAGCATTTT	CASSEGTGRNQPQHF
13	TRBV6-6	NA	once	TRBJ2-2	TGTGCCAGCAGTTATCCCGAGGCCGGGGAGCTGTTTTTT	CASSYPEAGELFF
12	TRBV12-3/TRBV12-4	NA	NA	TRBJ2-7	TGTGCCAGCACAGGTGGGGGCTACGAGCAGTACTTC	CASTGGGYEQYF
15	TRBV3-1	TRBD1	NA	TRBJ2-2	TGTGCCAGCAGCCAACCGTGGCAGGGGGTCGGGGAGCTGTTTTTT	CASSQPWQGVGELFF
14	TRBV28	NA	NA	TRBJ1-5	TGTGCCAGCAGTCCCCGGGACGCCAATCAGCCCCAGCATTTT	CASSPRDANQPQHF
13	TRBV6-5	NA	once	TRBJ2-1	TGTGCCAGCAGTTACGACCTAGACAATGAGCAGTTCTTC	CASSYDLDNEQFF
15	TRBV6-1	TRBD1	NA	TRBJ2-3	TGTGCCAGCAGTGTTCTCCAGGGGGCCCCAGATACGCAGTATTTT	CASSVLQGAPDTQYF
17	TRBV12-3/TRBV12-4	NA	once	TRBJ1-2	TGTGCCAGCAGTTTATTCATTATCGGACAGCCTAACTATGGCTACACCTTC	CASSLFIIGQPNYGYTF
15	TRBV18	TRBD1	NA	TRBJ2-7	TGTGCCAGCTCACCAACGGGACAGAACTTTTACGAGCAGTACTTC	CASSPTGQNFYEQYF
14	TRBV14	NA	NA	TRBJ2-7	TGTGCCAGCACCCCGACGGACGGGACCTACGAGCAGTACTTC	CASTPTDGTYEQYF
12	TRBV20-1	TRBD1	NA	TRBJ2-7	TGCAGTGCAGGGACAGGGGACTACGAGCAGTACTTC	CSAGTGDYEQYF
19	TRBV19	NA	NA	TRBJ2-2	TGTGCCAGTAGTATCGAAAGACCTCCAGACACGTTAACGACCGGGGAGCTGTTTTTT	CASSIERPPDTLTTGELFF